This TCR beta chain derives from a study of cytomegalovirus exposure and HLA in healthy donors. The study ran its PCR with 60 Vbeta and 13 Jbeta primers. This table comes from immunoSEQ multiplex PCR, and its TCRdb copy is limited to in-frame clones, with some not included. The sample shows 150,000 to 200,000 clones, roughly 79% of them seen only once. V gave up 7 bases and J gave up 7 bases, with 21 bases separating them. CDR3 size: 15 residues. Germline V gives CDR1 SGHRS, CDR2 YFSETQ. The specimen was PBMCs. This chain uses TRBV5-1 with TRBJ2-1, with D tentatively TRBD2 (6 bases). The TCR was taken from a man aged 35-49 years in good health and CMV-seronegative. Here the CDR3 reads CASSPEGGAGNEQFF. The CDR3 nucleotides read TGCGCCAGCTCTCCTGAAGGAGGGGCTGGAAATGAGCAGTTCTTC.